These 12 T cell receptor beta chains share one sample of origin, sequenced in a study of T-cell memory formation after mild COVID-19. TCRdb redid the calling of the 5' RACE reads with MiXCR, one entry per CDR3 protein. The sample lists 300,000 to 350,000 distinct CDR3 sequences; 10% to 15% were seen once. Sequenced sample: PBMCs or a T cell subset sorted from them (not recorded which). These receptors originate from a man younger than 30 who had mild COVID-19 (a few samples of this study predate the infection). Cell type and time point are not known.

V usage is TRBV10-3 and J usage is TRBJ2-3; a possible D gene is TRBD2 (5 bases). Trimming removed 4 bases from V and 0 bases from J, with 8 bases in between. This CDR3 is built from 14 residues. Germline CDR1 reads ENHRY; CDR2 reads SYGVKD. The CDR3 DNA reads TGTGCCATCAGTGCCAGGACTAGCACAGATACGCAGTATTTT. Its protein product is CAISARTSTDTQYF.

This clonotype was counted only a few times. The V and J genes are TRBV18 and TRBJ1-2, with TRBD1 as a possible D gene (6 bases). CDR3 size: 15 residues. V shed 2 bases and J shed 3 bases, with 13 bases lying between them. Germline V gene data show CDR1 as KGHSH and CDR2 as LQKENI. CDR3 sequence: CASSPRSEGDYGYTF. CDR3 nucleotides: TGTGCCAGCTCACCAAGAAGCGAGGGGGACTATGGCTACACCTTC. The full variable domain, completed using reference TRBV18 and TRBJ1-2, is NAGVMQNPRHLVRRRGQEARLRCSPMKGHSHVYWYRQLPEEGLKFMVYLQKENIIDESGMPKERFSAEFPKEGPSILRIQQVVRGDSAAYFCASSPRSEGDYGYTFGSGTRLTVV.

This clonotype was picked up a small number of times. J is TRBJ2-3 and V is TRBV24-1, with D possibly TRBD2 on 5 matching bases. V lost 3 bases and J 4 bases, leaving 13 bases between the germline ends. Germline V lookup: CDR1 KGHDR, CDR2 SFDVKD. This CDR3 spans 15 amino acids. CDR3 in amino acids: CATSDARLASDTQYF. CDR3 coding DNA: TGTGCCACCAGTGATGCTCGTCTAGCTTCAGATACGCAGTATTTT.

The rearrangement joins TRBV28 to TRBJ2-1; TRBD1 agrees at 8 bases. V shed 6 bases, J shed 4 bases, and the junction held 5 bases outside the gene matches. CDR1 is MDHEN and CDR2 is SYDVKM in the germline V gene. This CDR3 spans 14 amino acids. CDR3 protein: CASRPGQVYNEQFF. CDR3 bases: TGTGCCAGCAGACCGGGACAGGTTTACAATGAGCAGTTCTTC. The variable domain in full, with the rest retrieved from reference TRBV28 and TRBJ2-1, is DVKVTQSSRYLVKRTGEKVFLECVQDMDHENMFWYRQDPGLGLRLIYFSYDVKMKEKGDIPEGYSVSREKKERFSLILESASTNQTSMYLCASRPGQVYNEQFFGPGTRLTVL.

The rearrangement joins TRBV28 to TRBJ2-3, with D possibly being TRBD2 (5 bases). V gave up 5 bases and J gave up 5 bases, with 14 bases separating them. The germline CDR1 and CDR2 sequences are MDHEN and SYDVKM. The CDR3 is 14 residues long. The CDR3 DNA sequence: TGTGCCAGCAGTCCGCGCGGGCTGCGAGATACGCAGTATTTT. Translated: CASSPRGLRDTQYF.

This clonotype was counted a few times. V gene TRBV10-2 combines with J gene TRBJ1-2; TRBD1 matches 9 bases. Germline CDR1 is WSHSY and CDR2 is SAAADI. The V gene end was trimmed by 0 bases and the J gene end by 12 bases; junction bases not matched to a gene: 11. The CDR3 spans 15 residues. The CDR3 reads CASSESPQTGGKDTF. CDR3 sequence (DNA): TGCGCCAGCAGTGAGTCTCCCCAAACAGGGGGCAAGGACACCTTC.

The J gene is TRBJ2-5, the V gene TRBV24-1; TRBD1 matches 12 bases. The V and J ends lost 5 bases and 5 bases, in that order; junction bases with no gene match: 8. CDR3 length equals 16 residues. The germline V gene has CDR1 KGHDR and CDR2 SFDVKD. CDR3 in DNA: TGTGCCACCAGTGTAGGGACAGGGGGCGCAGGGGAGACCCAGTACTTC. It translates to CATSVGTGGAGETQYF.

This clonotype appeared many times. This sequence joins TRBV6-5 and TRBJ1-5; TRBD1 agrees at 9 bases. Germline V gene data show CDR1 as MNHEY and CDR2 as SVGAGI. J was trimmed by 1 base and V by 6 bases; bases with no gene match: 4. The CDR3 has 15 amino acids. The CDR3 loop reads CASRSTGGSNQPQHF. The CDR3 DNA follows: TGTGCCAGCAGATCCACAGGGGGCAGCAATCAGCCCCAGCATTTT.

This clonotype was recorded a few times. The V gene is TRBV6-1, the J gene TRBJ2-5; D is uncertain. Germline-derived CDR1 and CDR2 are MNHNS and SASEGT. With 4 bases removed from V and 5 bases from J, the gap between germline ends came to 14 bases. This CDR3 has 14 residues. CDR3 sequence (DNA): TGTGCCAGCAGTGCCCCCAGGAGTCCGGAGACCCAGTACTTC. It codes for CASSAPRSPETQYF.

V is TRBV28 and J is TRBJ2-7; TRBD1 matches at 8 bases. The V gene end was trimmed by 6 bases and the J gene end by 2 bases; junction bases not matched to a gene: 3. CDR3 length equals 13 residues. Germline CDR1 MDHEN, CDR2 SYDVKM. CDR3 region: CASRTGEPYEQYV. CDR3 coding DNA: TGTGCCAGCAGGACAGGGGAACCCTACGAGCAGTACGTC.

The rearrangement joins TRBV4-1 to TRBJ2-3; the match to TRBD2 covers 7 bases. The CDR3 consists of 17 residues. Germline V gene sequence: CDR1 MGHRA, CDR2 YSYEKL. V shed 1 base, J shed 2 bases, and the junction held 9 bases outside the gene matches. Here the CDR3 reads CASSQVGLGGATDTQYF. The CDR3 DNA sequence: TGCGCCAGCAGCCAAGTTGGACTAGGCGGGGCCACAGATACGCAGTATTTT.

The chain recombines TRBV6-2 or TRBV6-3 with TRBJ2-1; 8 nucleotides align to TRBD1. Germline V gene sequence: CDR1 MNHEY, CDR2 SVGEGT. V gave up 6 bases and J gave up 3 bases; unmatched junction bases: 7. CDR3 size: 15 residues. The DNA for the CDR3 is TGTGCCAGCAGACCCGACAGGGGCCTCTACAATGAGCAGTTCTTC. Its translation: CASRPDRGLYNEQFF.